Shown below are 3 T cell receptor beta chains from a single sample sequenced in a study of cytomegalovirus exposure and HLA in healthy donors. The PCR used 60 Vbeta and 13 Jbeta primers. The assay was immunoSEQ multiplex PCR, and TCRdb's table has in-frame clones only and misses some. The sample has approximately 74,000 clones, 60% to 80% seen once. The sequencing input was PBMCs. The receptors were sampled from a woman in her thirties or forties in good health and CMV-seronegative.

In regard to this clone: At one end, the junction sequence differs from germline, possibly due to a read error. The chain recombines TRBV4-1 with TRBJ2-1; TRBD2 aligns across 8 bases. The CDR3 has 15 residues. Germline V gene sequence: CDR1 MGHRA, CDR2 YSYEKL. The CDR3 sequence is CASSQDRGSGALGIF. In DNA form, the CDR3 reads TGCGCCAGCAGCCAAGATCGAGGTAGCGGGGCCCTAGGTATCTTC.

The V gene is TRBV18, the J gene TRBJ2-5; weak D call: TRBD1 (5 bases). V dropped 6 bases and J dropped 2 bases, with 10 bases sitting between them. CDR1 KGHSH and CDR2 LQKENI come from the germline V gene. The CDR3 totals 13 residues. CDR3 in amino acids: CASSERGQETQYF. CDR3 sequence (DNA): TGTGCCAGCTCGGAAAGGGGACAAGAGACCCAGTACTTC. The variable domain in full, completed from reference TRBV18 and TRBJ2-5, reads NAGVMQNPRHLVRRRGQEARLRCSPMKGHSHVYWYRQLPEEGLKFMVYLQKENIIDESGMPKERFSAEFPKEGPSILRIQQVVRGDSAAYFCASSERGQETQYFGPGTRLLVL.

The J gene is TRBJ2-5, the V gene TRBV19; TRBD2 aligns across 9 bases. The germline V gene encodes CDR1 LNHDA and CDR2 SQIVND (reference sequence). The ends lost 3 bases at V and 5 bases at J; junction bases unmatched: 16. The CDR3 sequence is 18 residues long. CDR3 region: CASSIGLLSGRLRETQYF. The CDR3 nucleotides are TGTGCCAGTAGTATCGGTCTCCTGAGCGGGAGGTTAAGGGAGACCCAGTACTTC.